Following are 14 T cell receptor beta chains from one sample sequenced in a study of blood T cell repertoires in COVID-19. The protocol was immunoSEQ multiplex PCR, while the TCRdb copy is restricted to in-frame clones and leaves out a portion. Counted here are approximately 170,000 clones, around 82% occurring once; the ten biggest clones make up less than 6%. Sequencing was performed on PBMCs or T cells enriched from blood (not recorded which). Receptor source: a middle-aged man who had recovered from COVID-19.

V gene TRBV3-1 (or the pseudogene TRBV3-2) combines with J gene TRBJ1-5; D may be TRBD1 (6 bases). Germline CDR1 LGHDT, CDR2 YNNKEL (reference sequence). The CDR3 contains 15 residues. V was shortened by 1 base and J by 2 bases, with 9 bases between the two germline ends. The CDR3 loop reads CASSQGGGGNQPQHF. In nucleotides, the CDR3 is TGTGCCAGCAGCCAAGGAGGGGGGGGCAATCAGCCCCAGCATTTT.

This clone was seen a single time. J is TRBJ2-7 and V is TRBV6-1, with 11 bases matching TRBD1. The CDR3 extends over 15 amino acids. CDR1 and CDR2 (germline): MNHNS, SASEGT. Trimming cost V 2 bases and J 4 bases; bases outside gene matches: 4. The CDR3 DNA sequence: TGTGCCAGCAGTGAATTCGGACAGGGGGCATACGAGCAGTACTTC. Its protein is CASSEFGQGAYEQYF.

The rearrangement uses TRBV27 and TRBJ2-1; 7 positions agree with TRBD2. Germline lookup yields CDR1 MNHEY and CDR2 SMNVEV (reference sequence). The CDR3 length is 14 residues. The ends lost 10 bases at V and 7 bases at J; junction bases unmatched: 13. The CDR3 DNA reads TGTGCCACCAGATATCTGGGGGGGAGGAATGAGCAGTTCTTC. As protein: CATRYLGGRNEQFF.

This chain connects TRBV5-4 to TRBJ2-4; 12 bases line up with TRBD1. Germline V gene sequence: CDR1 SGHNT, CDR2 YYREEE (reference sequence). The CDR3 loop spans 16 amino acids. V lost 2 bases and J lost 8; bases outside the gene matches: 8. CDR3 protein: CASSFRDRGRTHIQYF. The DNA for the CDR3 is TGTGCCAGCAGCTTCCGGGACAGGGGGCGCACGCACATTCAGTACTTC.

This rearrangement joins TRBV5-1 to TRBJ2-1; D is ambiguous. The CDR3 runs 13 residues. Per germline, CDR1 SGHRS and CDR2 YFSETQ. V shed 1 base and J shed 10 bases, with 12 bases lying between them. CDR3 protein: CASSLRVASEQFF. In DNA, the CDR3 is TGCGCCAGCAGCTTGCGGGTGGCGAGCGAGCAGTTCTTC. Full variable domain (outside the CDR3, taken from reference TRBV5-1 and TRBJ2-1): KAGVTQTPRYLIKTRGQQVTLSCSPISGHRSVSWYQQTPGQGLQFLFEYFSETQRNKGNFPGRFSGRQFSNSRSEMNVSTLELGDSALYLCASSLRVASEQFFGPGTRLTVL.

The chain carries TRBV3-1 (or the pseudogene TRBV3-2) and TRBJ1-2, with TRBD1 as a possible D gene (6 bases). V dropped 1 base and J dropped 7 bases, with 19 bases sitting between them. This CDR3 is built from 16 residues. Germline lookup yields CDR1 LGHDT and CDR2 YNNKEL (reference sequence). The CDR3 region has the DNA TGTGCCAGCAGCCAAGGCATCAGGGCAGGGGCTCGTGGCTACACCTTC. Protein sequence: CASSQGIRAGARGYTF.

J is TRBJ1-6 and V is TRBV7-9, with D tentatively TRBD1 (5 bases). V lost 3 bases and J 10 bases, leaving 16 bases between the germline ends. The CDR3 length is 15 residues. Germline assignment: CDR1 SEHNR and CDR2 FQNEAQ (reference sequence). This CDR3 reads CASSLMGLRGSPLHF. CDR3 sequence (DNA): TGTGCCAGCAGCTTGATGGGACTACGGGGATCACCCCTCCACTTT.

J is TRBJ2-3 and V is TRBV5-1; 8 bases match TRBD1. The CDR3 is 14 residues long. J gave up 5 bases and V 2 bases, and 4 bases lay outside the gene matches. Germline lookup yields CDR1 SGHRS and CDR2 YFSETQ. The CDR3 protein is CASSFNRGRDTQYF. For the CDR3, the DNA is TGCGCCAGCAGCTTTAACAGGGGGAGAGATACGCAGTATTTT.

This sequence joins TRBV18 and TRBJ1-4, with 9 bases matching TRBD1. Losses at the gene ends were 2 bases for V and 8 bases for J; bases not matched to a gene: 6. CDR1 is KGHSH, CDR2 LQKENI, per germline. This CDR3 comprises 15 residues. CDR3 amino acids: CASSPSRQGGEKLFF. The CDR3 DNA is TGTGCCAGCTCACCATCCCGACAGGGGGGAGAAAAACTGTTTTTT.

The CDR3 loop is CASRTGNEKLFF. In DNA form, the CDR3 reads TGCGCCAGCCGGACAGGGAACGAAAAACTGTTTTTT. The chain combines TRBV10-2 with TRBJ1-4, with 8 positions matching TRBD1. V lost 8 bases and J lost 8; bases outside the gene matches: 4. The CDR3 spans 12 residues. CDR1 and CDR2 (germline): WSHSY, SAAADI.

CDR3 in amino acids: CASSLARQNGYTF. CDR3 nucleotides: TGTGCCAGCAGTTTAGCGCGGCAGAATGGCTACACCTTC. The rearrangement uses TRBV12-3 or TRBV12-4 and TRBJ1-2; unclear D gene. The CDR3 covers 13 residues. With 0 bases removed from V and 6 bases from J, the gap between germline ends came to 8 bases.

The rearrangement links TRBV9 to TRBJ2-3; 11 bases agree with TRBD2. CDR1 is SGDLS, CDR2 YYNGEE, per germline. This CDR3 has 15 residues. Trimming cost V 4 bases and J 7 bases; bases outside gene matches: 8. The CDR3 DNA reads TGTGCCAGCAGCCCACGGACTAGCGGGCCAAATACGCAGTATTTT. It specifies CASSPRTSGPNTQYF.

The chain combines TRBV9 with TRBJ2-5, with 7 bases matching TRBD1. Unmatched junction bases numbered 6, after V lost 0 bases and J lost 7 bases. Germline lookup yields CDR1 SGDLS and CDR2 YYNGEE. There are 14 residues in the CDR3. The CDR3 sequence: CASSVEGAGGTQYF. CDR3 in DNA: TGTGCCAGCAGCGTAGAGGGGGCTGGCGGGACCCAGTACTTC.

Only one count was recorded for this clone. The J gene is TRBJ1-5, the V gene TRBV23-1; D is undetermined. TRBV23-1 qualifies as an ORF whose function is uncertain. This CDR3 has 13 residues. V dropped 0 bases and J dropped 10 bases, with 10 bases sitting between them. The CDR3: CASSQSKQQPQHF. CDR3 DNA: TGCGCCAGCAGTCAATCTAAACAACAACCCCAGCATTTT.